These 6 T cell receptor beta chains were all obtained from the same sample, sequenced in a study of T-cell reconstitution after alpha-beta-depleted transplantation in children (dated by TCRdb to about 2016). Library generation was performed with PCR. Sequencing was performed on an Illumina HiSeq 2500. To normalize quantification of the TCRbeta repertoire, the TCR libraries were built with molecular barcoding that relied on unique molecular identifiers. TCRdb reworked the public reads: Q25 trimming with fastp, MiXCR clone assembly, productive beta chains retained. Each record represents a unique CDR3 protein, reported with the most common genes and DNA among its rows. Across this sample there are hundreds of thousands of distinct CDR3 sequences, with 16% seen only once. The ten top clones hold 0.9% to 1.2% of the sample. The source material was PBMCs from the stem cell graft donor, sampled from the stem cell graft. These receptors were obtained from a human donor who donated a stem cell graft to a child with acute myeloid leukemia.

This clonotype was found many times. The chain uses TRBV27 and TRBJ2-2; D call uncertain. This CDR3 comprises 13 residues. Germline loops: CDR1 MNHEY, CDR2 SMNVEV (reference sequence). V lost 5 bases to trimming and J lost 7 bases, with 11 bases between them. CDR3 bases: TGTGCCAGCAGTCCCCAGCTGGGCGGGGAGCTGTTTTTT. This gives the protein CASSPQLGGELFF.

Ten or more counts support this clonotype. In nucleotides, the CDR3 is TGCAGCGCCGCGACAGGGGGGGACACTGAAGCTTTCTTT. Its translation: CSAATGGDTEAFF. V gene TRBV29-1 combines with J gene TRBJ1-1, with 9 bases identical to TRBD1. The germline V gene has CDR1 SQVTM and CDR2 ANQGSEA. The CDR3 is 13 residues long. Trimming cost V 7 bases and J 3 bases; bases outside gene matches: 6.

This clonotype was recorded many times. The gene calls are TRBV6-1 and TRBJ1-2, with D tentatively TRBD1 (5 bases). Germline V gene lookup returns CDR1 MNHNS and CDR2 SASEGT. Deletions cut 2 bases from V and 9 bases from J, with 13 bases between. The CDR3 is made up of 13 amino acids. CDR3 region: CASSETVQASYTF. The DNA for the CDR3 is TGTGCCAGCAGTGAAACGGTACAGGCAAGCTACACCTTC.

This chain connects TRBV5-6 to TRBJ2-7; 7 nucleotides align to TRBD2. The germline CDR1 and CDR2 sequences are SGHDT and YYEEEE. The CDR3 sequence is 16 residues long. Trimming at V came to 2 bases and at J to 1 base, leaving 9 bases not matched to a gene. CDR3 amino acids: CASSLSPGGSSYEQYF. CDR3 bases: TGTGCCAGCAGCTTATCCCCGGGGGGAAGTTCCTACGAGCAGTACTTC.

This clonotype showed up many times. CDR3 DNA: TGCAGTGTTAAGTTTGCTAACTATGGCTACACCTTC. Encoded protein: CSVKFANYGYTF. The V and J genes are TRBV20-1 and TRBJ1-2; unclear D gene. Trimming took 7 bases from V and 0 from J, leaving 9 bases between them. There are 12 residues in the CDR3. Per the germline V gene, CDR1 is DFQATT and CDR2 is SNEGSKA (reference sequence).

This clonotype was seen repeatedly, ten times or more. This chain uses TRBV20-1 with TRBJ1-6, with D perhaps TRBD1 (6 bases). This CDR3 has 16 amino acids. Germline lookup yields CDR1 DFQATT and CDR2 SNEGSKA (reference sequence). The V and J ends lost 3 bases and 0 bases respectively, with 12 bases between them. DNA of the CDR3: TGCAGTGCTAGCAGGACAGTGAGCTCCTATAATTCACCCCTCCACTTT. This codes for CSASRTVSSYNSPLHF.